The 25 T cell receptor beta chains below all came from one sample that was sequenced in a study of cytomegalovirus exposure and HLA in healthy donors. The study ran its PCR with 60 Vbeta and 13 Jbeta primers. Sequenced by immunoSEQ multiplex PCR; TCRdb stores in-frame clones only, minus some. This sample contains about 96,000 clones. Sequenced: PBMCs. The receptors come from a woman between 25 and 40 years old in good health and CMV-seronegative.

V gene TRBV19 combines with J gene TRBJ2-7; TRBD2 matches at 8 bases. Germline values: CDR1 LNHDA, CDR2 SQIVND (reference sequence). The CDR3 covers 15 residues. V was clipped by 6 bases and J by 0 bases; unmatched bases: 7. CDR3 DNA sequence: TGTGCCAGTAGCCCGAGGAGCGGGGGCTCCTACGAGCAGTACTTC. This translates into CASSPRSGGSYEQYF.

V is TRBV13 and J is TRBJ2-5; D perhaps matches TRBD1 (6 bases). The length of the CDR3 is 16 residues. Germline assignment: CDR1 PRHDT and CDR2 FYEKMQ (reference sequence). Between the trimmed V and J ends, which lost 3 bases and 11 bases, there was a span of 25 bases. This CDR3 reads CASSFLTGPRGLAQYF. The CDR3 DNA reads TGTGCCAGCAGCTTTCTGACAGGCCCTAGGGGTCTTGCGCAGTACTTC.

The chain's CDR3 is CAWSVGGLADQETQYF. The CDR3 DNA is TGTGCCTGGAGTGTAGGGGGGCTAGCGGACCAAGAGACCCAGTACTTC. V is TRBV30 and J is TRBJ2-5; TRBD2 is a possible D gene (7 bases). Germline V CDR1 and CDR2: GTSNPN, SVGIG (reference sequence). Trimming took 0 bases from V and 0 from J, leaving 14 bases between them. The CDR3 has 16 amino acids.

The gene calls are TRBV7-6 and TRBJ2-5, with no clear D. The end of the DNA aligns better with TRBJ2-7, so the J call may be wrong. The CDR3 consists of 15 residues. Germline CDR1 and CDR2: SGHVS and FNYEAQ. The CDR3 loop is CASSSPTAPSSEQYF. The CDR3 nucleotides read TGTGCCAGCAGCTCCCCCACAGCGCCCTCTAGCGAGCAGTACTTC.

The CDR3 region is CASSPPASGSSYEQYF. The CDR3, as DNA: TGTGCCAGCAGCCCCCCCGCTAGCGGCTCCTCCTACGAGCAGTACTTC. The V and J genes are TRBV13 and TRBJ2-5, with 7 bases that match TRBD2. The DNA end is more similar to TRBJ2-7, so the J call may be wrong. This CDR3 is 16 amino acids long. Germline V gene lookup returns CDR1 PRHDT and CDR2 FYEKMQ (reference sequence).

V and J are TRBV6-1 and TRBJ2-3; 10 bases line up with TRBD1. The ends lost 0 bases at V and 6 bases at J; junction bases unmatched: 6. Germline CDR1 reads MNHNS; CDR2 reads SASEGT. CDR3 length: 16 amino acids. The CDR3 DNA sequence: TGTGCCAGCAGTGAAGCTCCGGGACAGGGGTCGGATACGCAGTATTTT. It yields the protein CASSEAPGQGSDTQYF.

This rearrangement joins TRBV11-2 to TRBJ1-4, with a weak D call TRBD1 (5 bases). Trimming stripped 0 bases from V and 4 bases from J, with 9 bases between. There are 15 residues in the CDR3. CDR1 SGHAT and CDR2 FQNNGV come from the germline V gene. CDR3 nucleotides: TGTGCCAGCAGCTTAGAAGGGGCTAGTAATGAAAAACTGTTTTTT. It codes for CASSLEGASNEKLFF. The full variable domain, completed using reference TRBV11-2 and TRBJ1-4, is EAGVAQSPRYKIIEKRQSVAFWCNPISGHATLYWYQQILGQGPKLLIQFQNNGVVDDSQLPKDRFSAERLKGVDSTLKIQPAKLEDSAVYLCASSLEGASNEKLFFGSGTQLSVL.

The chain combines TRBV2 with TRBJ2-3, with 9 nucleotides matching TRBD2. J lost 1 base, V lost 7 bases, and 6 bases had no gene match. CDR1 and CDR2 (germline): SNHLY, FYNNEI. The CDR3 is made up of 15 amino acids. In DNA form, the CDR3 reads TGTGCCAGCATACCTAGCGGGATGGGCACAGATACGCAGTATTTT. Its translation: CASIPSGMGTDTQYF.

The chain is built from TRBV5-1 and TRBJ1-1; tentatively, D is TRBD1 (5 bases). Germline V gives CDR1 SGHRS, CDR2 YFSETQ. Trimming pared 7 bases from V and 4 bases from J, leaving 14 bases between. This CDR3 comprises 13 residues. The chain's CDR3 is CASGKQGFTEAFF. CDR3 in DNA: TGCGCCAGCGGGAAGCAGGGCTTCACTGAAGCTTTCTTT.

CDR3 loop: CASSSQGQQETQYF. The CDR3 nucleotides are TGCGCCAGCAGCTCGCAGGGGCAACAAGAGACCCAGTACTTC. The chain combines TRBV5-1 with TRBJ2-5; D perhaps matches TRBD1 (6 bases). V was trimmed by 3 bases and J by 2 bases, leaving 11 bases between them. Per germline, CDR1 SGHRS and CDR2 YFSETQ. This CDR3 is built from 14 residues.

CDR3 protein: CASTGRGTNEKLFF. For the CDR3, the DNA is TGTGCCAGTACAGGGCGCGGAACTAATGAAAAACTGTTTTTT. The V gene is TRBV19, the J gene TRBJ1-4, with D perhaps TRBD1 (5 bases). Germline lookup yields CDR1 LNHDA and CDR2 SQIVND (reference sequence). The CDR3 runs to 14 residues. V was clipped by 7 bases and J by 1 base, with 10 bases between them.

This chain links TRBV29-1 with TRBJ2-7, with TRBD2 as a possible D gene (6 bases). This CDR3 has 14 amino acids. Germline V gene sequence: CDR1 SQVTM, CDR2 ANQGSEA. The V and J ends lost 4 bases and 1 base respectively, with 14 bases between them. CDR3 coding DNA: TGCAGCGTTGCCCAAGACGGGGGATCCTACGAGCAGTACTTC. Its protein is CSVAQDGGSYEQYF.

The gene calls are TRBV5-1 and TRBJ1-1; D is uncertain. The germline gives CDR1 SGHRS, CDR2 YFSETQ. The V and J ends lost 2 bases and 1 base respectively, with 9 bases between them. The length of the CDR3 is 14 residues. The DNA of the CDR3 is TGCGCCAGCAGCTTTAAAGACTCGAACACTGAAGCTTTCTTT. Translation: CASSFKDSNTEAFF.

V is TRBV6-5 and J is TRBJ1-1; the D gene is possibly TRBD1 (5 bases). The CDR3 spans 15 residues. Germline V lookup: CDR1 MNHEY, CDR2 SVGAGI. V was shortened by 3 bases and J by 2 bases, with 13 bases between the two germline ends. The CDR3 loop reads CASSYRAGRNTEAFF. In nucleotides, the CDR3 is TGTGCCAGCAGTTATCGGGCAGGGCGAAACACTGAAGCTTTCTTT.

The V and J genes are TRBV6-5 and TRBJ1-2; TRBD1 is a possible D gene (5 bases). The CDR3 totals 13 residues. The V end was cut by 5 bases, the J end by 5 bases, with 12 bases between. Germline values: CDR1 MNHEY, CDR2 SVGAGI. DNA for the CDR3: TGTGCCAGCAGTCGAGTCGACAGATATGGCTACACCTTC. This translates into CASSRVDRYGYTF.

This chain uses TRBV19 with TRBJ1-1; D not resolved. The germline V gene has CDR1 LNHDA and CDR2 SQIVND (reference sequence). V was shortened by 4 bases and J by 6 bases, with 9 bases between the two germline ends. The CDR3 totals 12 residues. The CDR3 bases are TGTGCCAGTAGTACGTCAATAGCTGAAGCTTTCTTT. Translation: CASSTSIAEAFF.

The CDR3 DNA is TGTGCCAGTAGTACCTTAGAGGACAGGGAAGAGGTCGCAGATACGCAGTATTTT. Its protein is CASSTLEDREEVADTQYF. The chain couples TRBV19 to TRBJ2-3; 8 bases fit TRBD1. Germline assignment: CDR1 LNHDA and CDR2 SQIVND (reference sequence). The CDR3 loop spans 18 amino acids. V lost 4 bases, J lost 4 bases, and 16 bases stayed unmatched.

J is TRBJ2-1 and V is TRBV15; D is unresolved. The V end was cut by 0 bases, the J end by 6 bases, with 9 bases between. The germline V gene has CDR1 LNHNV and CDR2 YYDKDF (reference sequence). The CDR3 covers 14 residues. The CDR3 nucleotides are TGTGCCACCAGCAGAGAGCTAGTTCGCAATGAGCAGTTCTTC. Translating gives CATSRELVRNEQFF. The entire variable domain, with the rest obtained from reference TRBV15 and TRBJ2-1, is as follows: DAMVIQNPRYQVTQFGKPVTLSCSQTLNHNVMYWYQQKSSQAPKLLFHYYDKDFNNEADTPDNFQSRRPNTSFCFLDIRSPGLGDTAMYLCATSRELVRNEQFFGPGTRLTVL.

V usage is TRBV7-9 and J usage is TRBJ2-5, with TRBD2 matching over 10 bases. Losses at the gene ends were 2 bases for V and 5 bases for J; bases not matched to a gene: 8. The CDR3 consists of 16 residues. Germline CDR1 SEHNR, CDR2 FQNEAQ (reference sequence). In DNA, the CDR3 is TGTGCCAGCAGCTTAAGCCAGCGGGGGGGCCGGGAGACCCAGTACTTC. Protein: CASSLSQRGGRETQYF. The variable domain in full, with the rest retrieved from reference TRBV7-9 and TRBJ2-5, is DTGVSQNPRHKITKRGQNVTFRCDPISEHNRLYWYRQTLGQGPEFLTYFQNEAQLEKSRLLSDRFSAERPKGSFSTLEIQRTEQGDSAMYLCASSLSQRGGRETQYFGPGTRLLVL.

The chain recombines TRBV27 with TRBJ2-3; 10 bases are a match to TRBD2. The CDR3 length is 16 residues. CDR1 and CDR2 from the germline V gene are MNHEY and SMNVEV (reference sequence). The V gene end was trimmed by 3 bases and the J gene end by 1 base; junction bases not matched to a gene: 4. CDR3 in amino acids: CASSFILAGGTDTQYF. The CDR3 DNA is TGTGCCAGCAGTTTCATCCTAGCGGGAGGCACAGATACGCAGTATTTT.

CDR3 sequence: CAREREQYF. The DNA for the CDR3 is TGTGCCAGGGAGCGCGAGCAGTACTTC. V usage is TRBV27 and J usage is TRBJ2-7; the D is unclear. This CDR3 spans 9 amino acids. Germline V gives CDR1 MNHEY, CDR2 SMNVEV (reference sequence). Deletions cut 9 bases from V and 6 bases from J, with 6 bases between.

The rearrangement links TRBV19 to TRBJ1-1; D remains unclear. V shed 3 bases and J shed 0 bases, with 8 bases lying between them. Germline assignment: CDR1 LNHDA and CDR2 SQIVND (reference sequence). This CDR3 spans 14 amino acids. The CDR3 DNA reads as TGTGCCAGTAGTATTCAGATGATGAACACTGAAGCTTTCTTT. Translating it yields CASSIQMMNTEAFF.

J is TRBJ2-3 and V is TRBV5-5; D unresolved. Germline CDR1 reads SGHKS; CDR2 reads YYEKEE (reference sequence). The CDR3 contains 13 residues. Trimming took 4 bases from V and 0 from J, leaving 6 bases between them. CDR3 in DNA: TGTGCCAGCAGCCCCCCGAGCACAGATACGCAGTATTTT. The encoded protein is CASSPPSTDTQYF. The complete variable domain, with remaining parts taken from reference TRBV5-5 and TRBJ2-3, reads DAGVTQSPTHLIKTRGQQVTLRCSPISGHKSVSWYQQVLGQGPQFIFQYYEKEERGRGNFPDRFSARQFPNYSSELNVNALLLGDSALYLCASSPPSTDTQYFGPGTRLTVL.

About this clone: Additional DNA sequences in this sample encode the identical CDR3. The CDR3, as DNA: TGTGCCAGCAGCTTACTGCAGGGCACTGAAGCTTTCTTT. As protein: CASSLLQGTEAFF. This chain links TRBV7-3 with TRBJ1-1; tentatively, D is TRBD1 (5 bases). Trimming removed 2 bases from V and 4 bases from J, with 8 bases in between. This CDR3 spans 13 amino acids. Germline V gene lookup returns CDR1 SGHTA and CDR2 FQGTGA.

The V call is TRBV18, the J call TRBJ1-5; D is unresolved. This CDR3 is 14 amino acids long. V lost 4 bases, J lost 6 bases, and 13 bases lay in between. Germline CDR1 and CDR2: KGHSH and LQKENI. The CDR3 DNA reads TGTGCCAGCTCACTCCTAGAGGGTGGTCAGCCCCAGCATTTT. Translation: CASSLLEGGQPQHF.